A single T cell receptor (beta chain) is shown here with its context. The antigen is unknown. This sample is drawn from a study of T-cell memory formation after mild COVID-19. Study-level background: For the most part, TCR clusters were specific to one donor. Study findings and constraints: The study found contracting CD4+ clones mainly in CM and EM and contracting CD8+ clones in EMRA. Day 37-peaking second-wave clones had unconfirmed SARS-CoV-2 specificity.

Via MiXCR, TCRdb re-called the 5' RACE reads, giving one row per CDR3 protein. The data contain fewer than 200,000 distinct CDR3 sequences, over 20% of them singletons. Trimming took 3 bases from V and 4 from J, leaving 10 bases between them. The CDR3 length is 14 residues. Germline-derived CDR1 and CDR2 are MGHRA and YSYEKL. The material sequenced was PBMCs or a T cell subset sorted from them (not recorded which). V and J are TRBV4-1 and TRBJ1-3, with unresolved D. This clonotype originated in an adult woman who had mild COVID-19 (a few samples of this study predate the infection). Cell type and time point are not known. Here the CDR3 DNA reads TGCGCCAGCAGCCAGGAGGAGGAAGGAAACACCATATATTTT. Translation gives CASSQEEEGNTIYF.